A selection of T cell receptor beta chains follows, all from one sample in a study of CD8+ T cells in alopecia areata. The data were produced by immunoSEQ multiplex PCR, yet TCRdb's version contains in-frame clones alone and is incomplete. This sample has 95,000 to 100,000 clones, with about three fifths found just once. Sequencing used CD8+ T cells sorted from blood, obtained at roughly week 58, from a patient treated with tofacitinib. The receptors stem from a human donor with alopecia areata. The CDR3 runs from the conserved cysteine through the conserved F or W.

CDR3: CASVPGSSYEQYF
J: TRBJ2-7
V: TRBV12-5

CDR3: CASSEAAGTGRGYTF
J: TRBJ1-2
V: TRBV6-1

CDR3: CASSVGGQGDYEQYF
J: TRBJ2-7
V: TRBV9

CDR3: CASSQATSGGEQFF
J: TRBJ2-1
V: TRBV4-2

CDR3: CASSLLGWGTEAFF
J: TRBJ1-1
V: TRBV7-2

CDR3: CASSLGTPANTGELFF
J: TRBJ2-2
V: TRBV13

CDR3: CASSLAGTNTEAFF
J: TRBJ1-1
V: TRBV7-9

CDR3: CASSLGSNQPQHF
J: TRBJ1-5
V: TRBV5-5

CDR3: CASSYGTGDAYEQYF
J: TRBJ2-7
V: TRBV19

CDR3: CASSLSRSGTGVAGYTF
J: TRBJ1-2
V: TRBV7-9

CDR3: CATSTGQLQETQYF
J: TRBJ2-5
V: TRBV15

CDR3: CASSGGQGYYEQYF
J: TRBJ2-7
V: TRBV5-1

CDR3: CASSRDRDRDIYEQYF
J: TRBJ2-7
V: TRBV4-1

CDR3: CASSHPEGGGNEQFF
J: TRBJ2-1
V: TRBV4-1

CDR3: CASSLATWAIAEQYF
J: TRBJ2-7
V: TRBV7-9

CDR3: CASSIYEQYF
J: TRBJ2-7
V: TRBV6-1

CDR3: CATSRRQGNSPLHF
J: TRBJ1-6
V: TRBV15

CDR3: CASSLGDEQYF
J: TRBJ2-7
V: TRBV5-6

CDR3: CASSLGTDPINQPQHF
J: TRBJ1-5
V: TRBV7-9

CDR3: CACHAGEPQNSPLHF
J: TRBJ1-6
V: TRBV30

CDR3: CASSPGGSYNEQFF
J: TRBJ2-1
V: TRBV4-1

CDR3: CASSLYRKVNTEAFF
J: TRBJ1-1
V: TRBV5-1

CDR3: CASSVAFTGSYNEQFF
J: TRBJ2-1
V: TRBV9

CDR3: CASSLSPNNEQFF
J: TRBJ2-1
V: TRBV27

CDR3: CASSTGGLKETQYF
J: TRBJ2-5
V: TRBV7-6

CDR3: CSVMTSVKSGNTIYF
J: TRBJ1-3
V: TRBV29-1

CDR3: CASSGRDRFSGNTIYF
J: TRBJ1-3
V: TRBV7-8

CDR3: CASSPQGRGYTF
J: TRBJ1-2
V: TRBV5-1

CDR3: CASSPISAGELFF
J: TRBJ2-2
V: TRBV11-2

CDR3: CASSGSYEQYF
J: -
V: TRBV5-6

CDR3: CASSSEAERYNEQFF
J: TRBJ2-1
V: TRBV6-1